The T cell receptor (beta chain) under discussion was sequenced for a study of PD-1 blockade in classical Hodgkin lymphoma (TCRdb year 2020). Regarding the study in general: The study used TCR beta sequencing and CyTOF to define a peripheral blood immune signature of response to PD-1 blockade in classical Hodgkin lymphoma.

This clone has a single count. What antigen it recognizes has not been identified. The sample holds no much larger clone one base away, and base qualities are not on file. The junction shows trimming of 5 bases on V and 0 bases on J, and the gene matches do not reach 5 bases of it. The germline V gene supplies CDR1 SGHAT and CDR2 FQNNGV. Taken from cysteine to phenylalanine, the CDR3 has 15 residues. The retained sequence is limited to the CDR3, 45 bases, with the frame set at the first base. Genomic DNA was isolated using the Qiagen DNeasy kit from unsorted PBMCs as well as from negatively selected CD4+ and CD8+ fractions. Using primers that anneal to V and J segments, immunoSEQ multiplex PCR amplified the TCR beta CDR3 regions. A synthetic immune receptor repertoire was used to minimize amplification bias, and any remaining bias was removed computationally after sequencing. As for the authors' bioinformatics: Custom Python scripts were used to quantify repertoire diversity as the Shannon entropy index. Unsorted, CD4+ and CD8+ repertoires were analyzed separately, except for combined analyses in which CD4+ and CD8+ sequences were merged in silico. The clones in this table, taken by TCRdb from immuneACCESS, are in-frame only. Not every clone is retained; where verified, under half of the shortfall comes from an unresolved V gene, and the cause of the rest is unknown. V and J calls plus clone size are reproduced from that table; the DNA served to infer D and trimming. The sample includes around 30,000 clones, with approximately 90% observed a single time. The ten biggest clones cover about 4% of the sample.

In light of the paper, this sample's time point label describes: newly diagnosed, previously untreated cHL patient sample. PBMCs from patients with newly diagnosed, previously untreated classical Hodgkin lymphoma were sequenced as a comparison group for the relapsed/refractory trial patients. Peripheral blood was collected in 8 mL Vacutainer Cell Preparation Tubes, from which PBMCs were isolated by centrifugation and then cryopreserved. What the study reported, not specific to this receptor: Baseline TCR diversity was reported to be lower in newly diagnosed patients than in healthy donors, and even lower in relapsed/refractory patients. The study was limited to a single clinical trial cohort, and causes of repertoire differences, possibly disease activity or prior therapy, remained undefined.

The sequencing sample was made of peripheral blood mononuclear cells (PBMCs). The rearranged chain carries TRBV11-2 and TRBJ2-3, and 7 junctional nucleotides match TRBD2. The receptor was isolated from a human donor with classical Hodgkin lymphoma. The CDR3 amino acid sequence is: CASSKLAPSTDTQYF. The DNA sequence is given as TGTGCCAGCAGCAAACTAGCGCCCAGCACAGATACGCAGTATTTT.